This TCR beta chain was sequenced in a study of blood T cell repertoires in COVID-19. Background on the study: The United States, Italy and Spain provided the acute and convalescent COVID-19 samples. Sources were T cells, B-cell-depleted T cells, or PBMCs; the material itself was cDNA or gDNA.

This CDR3 is built from 15 residues. Germline V gene data show CDR1 as SEHNR and CDR2 as FQNEAQ (reference sequence). The V end lost 1 base, the J end lost 3 bases, and 10 bases lay between the germline ends. Original data processing: Amplification with reference gene primers provided the estimates of nucleated cell counts. Produced via immunoSEQ multiplex PCR; TCRdb's table is partial and in-frame only. V and J calls and clone size are copied from that table; D and trimming were computed from the DNA. The table lists a few hundred thousand clones, more than 65% of them singletons. V gene TRBV7-9 combines with J gene TRBJ1-5; tentatively, D is TRBD1 (5 bases). This clonotype was sampled from a middle-aged man with active or convalescent COVID-19. Sequenced material: peripheral blood. Written as DNA, the CDR3 is TGTGCCAGCAGCTTAGACGGACAACCCAATCAGCCCCAGCATTTT. Its translation: CASSLDGQPNQPQHF.